This TCR beta chain was profiled in a study of control samples from healthy donors and cancer patients. Only in-frame clones appear in the TCRdb table, and some are missing; sequencing was by immunoSEQ multiplex PCR. The sample carries 100,000 to 150,000 clones, around 90% recorded once. This TCR derives from a man aged 35 to 55 in good health. The sample consisted of blood.

The CDR3 loop is CASSPREWTEAFF. Here the CDR3 DNA reads TGTGCCAGCAGCCCTAGGGAGTGGACTGAAGCTTTCTTT. The rearrangement links TRBV27 to TRBJ1-1; no definite D call. The CDR3 loop spans 13 amino acids. Germline assignment: CDR1 MNHEY and CDR2 SMNVEV (reference sequence). V dropped 6 bases and J dropped 5 bases, with 13 bases sitting between them.